A selection of T cell receptor beta chains follows, all from one sample in a study of precursors of human CD4 cytotoxic T cells. MiXCR was run by TCRdb on the reads, yielding one entry per CDR3 protein. The profile shows under 550 distinct CDR3 sequences, under 25% of them singletons. Material: memory CD4+ T cells from blood (PBMCs). These receptors originate from a human donor in good health. CDR3s include the opening cysteine and the closing phenylalanine or tryptophan. Size tells how often a clone was seen (once, few, many) or the class of an expanded clone, and some rows leave it out.

v_gene,abundance,j_gene,CDR3aa
TRBV20-1,-,TRBJ2-7,CSARTGGYEQYF
TRBV19,hyperexpanded,TRBJ2-2,CASSKQGSGELFF
TRBV7-9,large,TRBJ2-5,CASSPTWVLEETQYF
TRBV15,few,TRBJ2-5,CATSSGRGAAVGGTQYF
TRBV2,-,TRBJ2-5,CASSEAERETQYF
TRBV12-3/TRBV12-4,few,TRBJ2-7,CASSGTSSSYEQYF
TRBV20-1,hyperexpanded,TRBJ1-2,CSAGQGANYGYTF
TRBV10-1,large,TRBJ2-2,CASSEPSGQGANGELFF
TRBV12-3/TRBV12-4,-,TRBJ2-5,CASSPTPGLQETQYF
TRBV7-9,large,TRBJ2-7,CASSARQGKDEQYF
TRBV20-1,few,TRBJ1-4,CSAGVQGRQVNEKLFF
TRBV3-1,large,TRBJ1-2,CASSQTTGDYGYTF
TRBV27,-,TRBJ2-6,CASSLWGPGANVLTF
TRBV27,large,TRBJ2-7,CASSTWDPPGEQYF
TRBV2,-,TRBJ1-1,CASRRPTGIHTEAFF
TRBV3-1,large,TRBJ2-1,CASSPSLAGDSYNEQFF
TRBV7-6,large,TRBJ2-5,CASSLQETQYF
TRBV7-9,-,TRBJ2-1,CASSLTGVKSEQFF
TRBV5-5,few,TRBJ1-1,CASQLSPGKAEAFF
TRBV9,-,TRBJ2-1,CASSVTSGTDEQFF
TRBV21-1,-,TRBJ2-5,CASSKGGQDLQETQYF
TRBV5-1,few,TRBJ2-3,CASSFRGLGTDTQYF
TRBV5-1,-,TRBJ2-1,CASSDGLAGERRGYNEQFF
TRBV27,-,TRBJ2-1,CASSYDSWLVNEQFF
TRBV9,few,TRBJ1-1,CASSVQTGGNTEAFF
TRBV7-8,few,TRBJ2-7,CASSPGLAGKSYEQYF
TRBV4-3,-,TRBJ2-3,CASSASGSTDTQYF
TRBV12-3/TRBV12-4,few,TRBJ1-1,CASSLRQVPLGAFF
TRBV5-4,-,TRBJ1-1,CASSRGTMNTEAFF
TRBV11-2,-,TRBJ2-7,CASSPQDSNPSYEQYF
TRBV7-9,large,TRBJ2-1,CASSLVSGAEQFF
TRBV3-1,few,TRBJ2-1,CASSLTPGTGRDEQFF
TRBV28,few,TRBJ1-5,CASSFLRYGNQPQHF
TRBV7-2,-,TRBJ1-4,CASSLWRSNNEKLFF
TRBV12-3/TRBV12-4,-,TRBJ2-7,CASSLAGGTPYEQYF
TRBV9,few,TRBJ2-2,CASSVAASGRFITGELFF
TRBV7-9,-,TRBJ2-3,CASSSPTSGFFPDTQYF